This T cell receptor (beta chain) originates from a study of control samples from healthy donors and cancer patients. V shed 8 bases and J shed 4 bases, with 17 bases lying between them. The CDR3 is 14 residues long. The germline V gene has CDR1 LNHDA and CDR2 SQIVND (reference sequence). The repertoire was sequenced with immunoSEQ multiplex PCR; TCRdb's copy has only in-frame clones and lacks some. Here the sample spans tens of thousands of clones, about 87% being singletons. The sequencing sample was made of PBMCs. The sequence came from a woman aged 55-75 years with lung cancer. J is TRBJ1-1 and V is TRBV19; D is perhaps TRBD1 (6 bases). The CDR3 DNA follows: TGTGCCAGTTCCTTCAACACAGGGCTCACTGAAGCTTTCTTT. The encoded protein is CASSFNTGLTEAFF.